A selection of T cell receptor beta chains follows, all from one sample in a study of cytomegalovirus exposure and HLA in healthy donors. Here immunoSEQ multiplex PCR was the method, and the copy in TCRdb shows in-frame clones only, minus some. The data show about 250,000 clones, over 75% seen once. Sequencing was performed on PBMCs. All receptors derive from a man aged 18 to 29 in good health and CMV-seropositive. Both conserved end residues are part of each CDR3. The D gene is left open where the match is weak. The size entry is marked missing in some rows and otherwise reads once, few, many or a size class.

v_call: TRBV6-6; d_call: .; clone_size: .; j_call: TRBJ2-1; cdr3_nt: TGTGCCAGCAGTCCCTCGCTCAGGGGCCATGAGCAGTTCTTC; cdr3_aa: CASSPSLRGHEQFF
v_call: TRBV6-4; d_call: TRBD1; clone_size: .; j_call: TRBJ2-5; cdr3_nt: TGTGCCAGCAGACCCACGGGACAGGCGGGGGAGACCCAGTACTTC; cdr3_aa: CASRPTGQAGETQYF
v_call: TRBV27; d_call: .; clone_size: .; j_call: TRBJ2-1; cdr3_nt: TGTGCCAGCAGGCCGATCCTTGGACCAGCCGATGAGCAGTTCTTC; cdr3_aa: CASRPILGPADEQFF
v_call: TRBV6-1; d_call: TRBD1; clone_size: .; j_call: TRBJ2-7; cdr3_nt: TGTGCCAGCAGTGAAGGGCAGGGGGTATCCTACGAGCAGTACTTC; cdr3_aa: CASSEGQGVSYEQYF
v_call: TRBV10-3; d_call: .; clone_size: .; j_call: TRBJ2-1; cdr3_nt: TGTGCCATCAGTGAAAGTATGAGGGCTGAGCAGTTCTTC; cdr3_aa: CAISESMRAEQFF
v_call: TRBV10-1; d_call: TRBD2; clone_size: few; j_call: TRBJ2-7; cdr3_nt: TGCGCCAGCAGTGAGCAGAGCGGGGCCCACTACGAGCAGTACTTC; cdr3_aa: CASSEQSGAHYEQYF
v_call: TRBV10-1; d_call: .; clone_size: .; j_call: TRBJ2-1; cdr3_nt: TGCGCCAGCAGTGACCGGCGGGGTTCCTACAATGAGCAGTTCTTC; cdr3_aa: CASSDRRGSYNEQFF
v_call: TRBV25-1; d_call: .; clone_size: .; j_call: TRBJ1-3; cdr3_nt: TGTGCCAGCACGGCCGGGCCTATCTCTGGAAACACCATATATTTT; cdr3_aa: CASTAGPISGNTIYF
v_call: TRBV28; d_call: .; clone_size: .; j_call: TRBJ1-5; cdr3_nt: TGTGCCAGCAGTCTGCAAAGTGTGGCCCCGCTGGATAGCAATCAGCCCCAGCATTTT; cdr3_aa: CASSLQSVAPLDSNQPQHF
v_call: TRBV6-5; d_call: .; clone_size: .; j_call: TRBJ2-7; cdr3_nt: TGTGCCAGCCCTCTATTCTACGCCTACGAGCAGTACTTC; cdr3_aa: CASPLFYAYEQYF
v_call: TRBV28; d_call: .; clone_size: .; j_call: TRBJ2-7; cdr3_nt: TGTGCCAGCAGTTTACAAAGCTCCGCGCAGTACTTC; cdr3_aa: CASSLQSSAQYF
v_call: TRBV5-1; d_call: .; clone_size: .; j_call: TRBJ2-5; cdr3_nt: TGCGCCAGCGCAAAAGCCTCACAAGAGACCCAGTACTTC; cdr3_aa: CASAKASQETQYF
v_call: TRBV10-3; d_call: .; clone_size: .; j_call: TRBJ2-7; cdr3_nt: TGTGCCATCAGTGAGTCTGGGAACGAGCAGTACTTC; cdr3_aa: CAISESGNEQYF
v_call: TRBV6-5; d_call: .; clone_size: .; j_call: TRBJ2-1; cdr3_nt: TGTGCCAGCAGACAACGGGACCTCTCCTACAATGAGCAGTTCTTC; cdr3_aa: CASRQRDLSYNEQFF
v_call: TRBV7-9; d_call: .; clone_size: .; j_call: TRBJ2-1; cdr3_nt: TGTGCCAGCTTCCAGGGTGTTGGTGAGCAGTTCTTC; cdr3_aa: CASFQGVGEQFF
v_call: TRBV5-1; d_call: TRBD1; clone_size: .; j_call: TRBJ2-5; cdr3_nt: TGCGCCAGCAGCTTGGCTTGGACAGGGCAAGAGACCCAGTACTTC; cdr3_aa: CASSLAWTGQETQYF
v_call: TRBV5-1; d_call: TRBD2; clone_size: .; j_call: TRBJ2-2; cdr3_nt: TGCGCCAGCAGCCTAACTAGCGGCCCGAACACCGGGGAGCTGTTTTTT; cdr3_aa: CASSLTSGPNTGELFF
v_call: TRBV7-7; d_call: TRBD2; clone_size: .; j_call: TRBJ2-3; cdr3_nt: TGTGCCAGCAGCCGACTAGCGGGAGGGAGCACAGATACGCAGTATTTT; cdr3_aa: CASSRLAGGSTDTQYF
v_call: TRBV9; d_call: .; clone_size: once; j_call: TRBJ2-7; cdr3_nt: TGTGCCAGCAGCGTAGCAACGAATTTTAACTACGAGCAGTACTTC; cdr3_aa: CASSVATNFNYEQYF
v_call: TRBV2; d_call: TRBD1; clone_size: .; j_call: TRBJ1-3; cdr3_nt: TGTGCCAGCAGTGGTGACAGGGGTATTGGAAACACCATATATTTT; cdr3_aa: CASSGDRGIGNTIYF
v_call: TRBV7-8; d_call: .; clone_size: .; j_call: TRBJ2-1; cdr3_nt: TGTGCCAGCAGCTTGAACAGGCTTTACAATGAGCAGTTCTTC; cdr3_aa: CASSLNRLYNEQFF
v_call: TRBV28; d_call: .; clone_size: .; j_call: TRBJ2-7; cdr3_nt: TGTGCCAGCACACAGTTATCGGGGCGGGACTACGAGCAGTACTTC; cdr3_aa: CASTQLSGRDYEQYF
v_call: TRBV29-1; d_call: .; clone_size: few; j_call: TRBJ1-2; cdr3_nt: TGCAGCGCTACAGCCCTGACGGGCGGATATGGCTACACCTTC; cdr3_aa: CSATALTGGYGYTF
v_call: TRBV7-2; d_call: TRBD1; clone_size: .; j_call: TRBJ1-2; cdr3_nt: TGTGCCAGCAGCTGGTCGGGCAGGGGGCTTGGCTACACCTTC; cdr3_aa: CASSWSGRGLGYTF
v_call: TRBV7-9; d_call: .; clone_size: few; j_call: TRBJ2-3; cdr3_nt: TGTGCCAGCAGCCCACCAGGTGCAGATACGCAGTATTTT; cdr3_aa: CASSPPGADTQYF
v_call: TRBV10-1; d_call: TRBD2; clone_size: .; j_call: TRBJ2-5; cdr3_nt: TGCGCCAGCAGTGAGTCCACGGCGGGAGGGGGGGAGACCCAGTACTTC; cdr3_aa: CASSESTAGGGETQYF
v_call: TRBV5-1; d_call: .; clone_size: .; j_call: TRBJ2-5; cdr3_nt: TGCGCCAGCAGCTTGGTACGGGAAGAGACCCAGTACTTC; cdr3_aa: CASSLVREETQYF
v_call: TRBV2; d_call: TRBD2; clone_size: once; j_call: TRBJ2-1; cdr3_nt: TGTGCCAGCGGAAGGCCGACTAGCGGGAGAGAGGCAAATGAGCAGTTCTTC; cdr3_aa: CASGRPTSGREANEQFF
v_call: TRBV6-5; d_call: TRBD1; clone_size: few; j_call: TRBJ2-7; cdr3_nt: TGTGCCAGCAGTTTCTTGACAGGGGGCATAGACGAGCAGTACTTC; cdr3_aa: CASSFLTGGIDEQYF
v_call: TRBV30; d_call: .; clone_size: .; j_call: TRBJ1-4; cdr3_nt: TGTGCCTGGTGCCCCCGGAGAAATGAAAAACTGTTTTTT; cdr3_aa: CAWCPRRNEKLFF
v_call: TRBV6-1; d_call: TRBD1; clone_size: .; j_call: TRBJ1-1; cdr3_nt: TGTGCCAGCAGTGGCGACCCGGGACAGGGGAGCACTGAAGCTTTCTTT; cdr3_aa: CASSGDPGQGSTEAFF
v_call: TRBV11-1; d_call: .; clone_size: .; j_call: TRBJ2-3; cdr3_nt: TGTGCCAGCAGCTCTAACCCAGGGACGGACTGGGATACGCAGTATTTT; cdr3_aa: CASSSNPGTDWDTQYF
v_call: TRBV30; d_call: .; clone_size: once; j_call: TRBJ1-1; cdr3_nt: TGTGCCTGGAGTGTACAAAGGGGGAACGAAGCTTTCTTT; cdr3_aa: CAWSVQRGNEAFF
v_call: TRBV5-1; d_call: TRBD1; clone_size: .; j_call: TRBJ2-7; cdr3_nt: TGCGCCAGCAGCTTGGCAGGGGGCAGCTACGAGCAGTACTTC; cdr3_aa: CASSLAGGSYEQYF
v_call: TRBV15; d_call: TRBD1; clone_size: .; j_call: TRBJ2-5; cdr3_nt: TGTGCCACCAGCAGAGCGGACAGGGGGTTCGGAGAGACCCAGTACTTC; cdr3_aa: CATSRADRGFGETQYF
v_call: TRBV10-1; d_call: .; clone_size: .; j_call: TRBJ2-5; cdr3_nt: TGCGCCAGCAGTGACGGATTTTCGGAGACCCAGTACTTC; cdr3_aa: CASSDGFSETQYF
v_call: TRBV4-2; d_call: .; clone_size: .; j_call: TRBJ2-5; cdr3_nt: TGTGCCAGCAGCCTGCGACTCGGGGAGACCCAGTACTTC; cdr3_aa: CASSLRLGETQYF
v_call: TRBV30; d_call: .; clone_size: .; j_call: TRBJ2-7; cdr3_nt: TGTGCCTGGAGTACGGGCAGCTCCTACGAGCAGTACTTC; cdr3_aa: CAWSTGSSYEQYF
v_call: TRBV30; d_call: .; clone_size: once; j_call: TRBJ1-5; cdr3_nt: TGTGCCTGGAGTACCGGGACCTCCAATCAGCCCCAGCATTTT; cdr3_aa: CAWSTGTSNQPQHF
v_call: TRBV9; d_call: TRBD1; clone_size: .; j_call: TRBJ1-5; cdr3_nt: TGTGCCAGCAGCGAAGGGACAGGGCCTCAGCCCCAGCATTTT; cdr3_aa: CASSEGTGPQPQHF
v_call: TRBV11-2; d_call: TRBD2; clone_size: .; j_call: TRBJ2-7; cdr3_nt: TGTGCCAGCAGCTCCCGGCTAAGCGGGAGGGCCGTGGCCGAGCAGTACTTC; cdr3_aa: CASSSRLSGRAVAEQYF
v_call: TRBV30; d_call: TRBD2; clone_size: once; j_call: TRBJ2-2; cdr3_nt: TGTGCCTGGAGTGTAGTAGCGGGACCCACCGGGGAGCTGTTTTTT; cdr3_aa: CAWSVVAGPTGELFF
v_call: TRBV5-1; d_call: .; clone_size: .; j_call: TRBJ2-7; cdr3_nt: TGCGCCAGCAGCTTGGGCAAGATGGGACGGATCTCCTACGAGCAGTACTTC; cdr3_aa: CASSLGKMGRISYEQYF
v_call: TRBV15; d_call: .; clone_size: .; j_call: TRBJ1-5; cdr3_nt: TGTGCCACCAGCAGGGGGGGACCCAATCAGCCCCAGCATTTT; cdr3_aa: CATSRGGPNQPQHF
v_call: TRBV6-5; d_call: .; clone_size: .; j_call: TRBJ1-2; cdr3_nt: TGTGCCAGCAGTTATGATAGTTTTGGCTACACCTTC; cdr3_aa: CASSYDSFGYTF
v_call: TRBV27; d_call: .; clone_size: few; j_call: TRBJ2-6; cdr3_nt: TGTGCCAGCAGTCCCTCTGGGGCCAACGTCCTGACTTTC; cdr3_aa: CASSPSGANVLTF
v_call: TRBV28; d_call: TRBD2; clone_size: .; j_call: TRBJ2-1; cdr3_nt: TGTGCCAGCAGTTTTAGCGGGGCTCTGGGATACAATGAGCAGTTCTTC; cdr3_aa: CASSFSGALGYNEQFF
v_call: TRBV18; d_call: .; clone_size: .; j_call: TRBJ2-7; cdr3_nt: TGTGCCAGCTCACCCCAAGAATACGAGCAGTACTTC; cdr3_aa: CASSPQEYEQYF
v_call: TRBV7-3; d_call: TRBD2; clone_size: .; j_call: TRBJ2-1; cdr3_nt: TGTGCCAGCAGCAGACTAGCGGGAGGGGCCAGTGAGCAGTTCTTC; cdr3_aa: CASSRLAGGASEQFF
v_call: TRBV5-1; d_call: TRBD1; clone_size: .; j_call: TRBJ1-1; cdr3_nt: TGCGCCAGCAGCCCGGATGGACAGGGGGCGGGCACTGAAGCTTTCTTT; cdr3_aa: CASSPDGQGAGTEAFF
v_call: TRBV2; d_call: .; clone_size: .; j_call: TRBJ1-1; cdr3_nt: TGTGCCACCACTAACGACGGATACACTGAAGCTTTCTTT; cdr3_aa: CATTNDGYTEAFF
v_call: TRBV5-6; d_call: .; clone_size: .; j_call: TRBJ1-1; cdr3_nt: TGTGCCAGCACCATAGGAAGGATAACACCTGAAGCTTTCTTT; cdr3_aa: CASTIGRITPEAFF
v_call: TRBV11-3; d_call: TRBD1; clone_size: .; j_call: TRBJ1-1; cdr3_nt: TGTGCCAGCAGCTCCTTGACAGGGACTGAAGCTTTCTTT; cdr3_aa: CASSSLTGTEAFF
v_call: TRBV5-1; d_call: TRBD1; clone_size: .; j_call: TRBJ2-3; cdr3_nt: TGCGCCAGCAGCTTCACCGGGACAGAAGCAGATACGCAGTATTTT; cdr3_aa: CASSFTGTEADTQYF
v_call: TRBV2; d_call: .; clone_size: .; j_call: TRBJ1-1; cdr3_nt: TGTGCCAGCAGAAAAAGCGGGGGGGGGAACACTGAAGCTTTCTTT; cdr3_aa: CASRKSGGGNTEAFF
v_call: TRBV30; d_call: .; clone_size: .; j_call: TRBJ1-3; cdr3_nt: TGTGCCTGGAGTGAACAGCCGCGCACCATATATTTT; cdr3_aa: CAWSEQPRTIYF
v_call: TRBV29-1; d_call: TRBD1; clone_size: once; j_call: TRBJ1-4; cdr3_nt: TGCAGCGTTGAGGGAACCGGGACAGGGGGATCTAATGAAAAACTGTTTTTT; cdr3_aa: CSVEGTGTGGSNEKLFF
v_call: TRBV9; d_call: TRBD1; clone_size: .; j_call: TRBJ2-4; cdr3_nt: TGTGCCAGCAGCCCTGGACAGGGGGTCAACATTCAGTACTTC; cdr3_aa: CASSPGQGVNIQYF
v_call: TRBV5-1; d_call: .; clone_size: once; j_call: TRBJ1-3; cdr3_nt: TGCGCCAGCAGCCCGGGAGGGGCTGGAAACACCATATATTTT; cdr3_aa: CASSPGGAGNTIYF